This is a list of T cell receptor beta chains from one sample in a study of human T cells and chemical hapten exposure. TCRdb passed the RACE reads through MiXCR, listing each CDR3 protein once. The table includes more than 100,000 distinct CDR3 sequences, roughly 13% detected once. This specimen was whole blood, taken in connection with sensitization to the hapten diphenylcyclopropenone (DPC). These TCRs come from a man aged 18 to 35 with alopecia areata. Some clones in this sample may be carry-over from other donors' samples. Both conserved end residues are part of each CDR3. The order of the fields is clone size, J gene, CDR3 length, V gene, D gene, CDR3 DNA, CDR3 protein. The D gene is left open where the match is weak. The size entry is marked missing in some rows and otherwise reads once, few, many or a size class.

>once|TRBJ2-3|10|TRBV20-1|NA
TGCAGTGCTAGGCACGGCACGCAGTATTTT
CSARHGTQYF
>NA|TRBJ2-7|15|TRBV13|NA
TGTGCCAGCAGCGCTCAGGGCGATTGGAACTACGAGCAGTACTTC
CASSAQGDWNYEQYF
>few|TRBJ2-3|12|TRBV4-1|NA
TGCGCCAGCAGCCATTTGGTAGATACGCAGTATTTT
CASSHLVDTQYF
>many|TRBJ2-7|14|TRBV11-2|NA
TGTGCCAGCAGGAGGATGGGGGAATCTTGGGAGCAGTACTTC
CASRRMGESWEQYF
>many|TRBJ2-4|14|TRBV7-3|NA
TGTGCCAGCAGCCCCGGCTTGGGAGTCGACATTCAGTACTTC
CASSPGLGVDIQYF
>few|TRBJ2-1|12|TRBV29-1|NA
TGCAGCGTTCGGAGGACAGCCAATGAGCAGTTCTTC
CSVRRTANEQFF
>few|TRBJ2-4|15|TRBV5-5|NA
TGTGCCAGCAGCTTGGATATCGGCGCCAAAAACATTCAGTACTTC
CASSLDIGAKNIQYF
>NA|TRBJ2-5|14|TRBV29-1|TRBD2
TGCAGCGCGGCAGCGGGGGGCCGACAAGAGACCCAGTACTTC
CSAAAGGRQETQYF
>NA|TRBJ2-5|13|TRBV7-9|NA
TGTGCCAGCAGCCCCAGGGCTGAAGAGACCCAGTACTTC
CASSPRAEETQYF
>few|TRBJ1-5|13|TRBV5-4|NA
TGTGCCAGCAGCGTGGGCGCCAATCAGCCCCAGCATTTT
CASSVGANQPQHF
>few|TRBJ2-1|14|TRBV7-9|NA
TGTGCCAGCAGCCTAGCCGACCCGTTAGGTGAGCAGTTCTTC
CASSLADPLGEQFF
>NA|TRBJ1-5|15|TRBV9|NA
TGTGCCAGCAGCGTAAACGCTGAGGGATATCAGCCCCAGCATTTT
CASSVNAEGYQPQHF
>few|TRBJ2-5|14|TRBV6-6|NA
TGTGCCAGCGTCTATGGGGGATCAAAGGAGACCCAGTACTTC
CASVYGGSKETQYF
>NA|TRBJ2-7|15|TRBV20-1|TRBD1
TGCAGTGCTAGAGATAGGACAGGGACAAGGTACGAGCAGTACTTC
CSARDRTGTRYEQYF
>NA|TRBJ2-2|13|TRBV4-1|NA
TGCGCCAGCAGCCTGCTAGGAACCGGGGAGCTGTTTTTT
CASSLLGTGELFF